Presented here are 21 T cell receptor beta chains from one specimen sequenced in a study of blood T cells in healthy people across ages (dated by TCRdb to between 2014 and 2016). Library preparation employed 5' RACE. The run used an Illumina HiSeq 2500. The second PCR ran for roughly 7 to 11 cycles and used a J-beta primer mix along with a sample-barcoded 5' primer. TCRdb reanalyzed the raw reads on its own, using fastp at Q25 for trimming and MiXCR for clone calling, and kept in-frame beta chains. All rows with the same CDR3 protein become a single entry with the most common DNA and genes. The sample table records about 1.1 million distinct CDR3 sequences; around two fifths of these occur just once. About 12% of the sample belongs to the ten largest clones. Sequencing used blood. Every receptor here comes from a man younger than 30 in good health.

The rearrangement links TRBV9 to TRBJ2-2; the D gene is possibly TRBD2 (7 bases). CDR1 and CDR2 from the germline V gene are SGDLS and YYNGEE. The CDR3 spans 17 residues. Trimming left V 0 bases short and J 5 bases short, with 17 bases between. The DNA of the CDR3 is TGTGCCAGCAGCGTAGCGGGGGGCCCTGTTCGGACCGGGGAGCTGTTTTTT. The encoded protein is CASSVAGGPVRTGELFF.

V usage is TRBV6-1 and J usage is TRBJ2-7; the match to TRBD2 covers 9 bases. The CDR3 is 14 amino acids. Germline V gene lookup returns CDR1 MNHNS and CDR2 SASEGT. Trimming took 5 bases from V and 7 from J; bases not matched to a gene: 9. The CDR3 coding sequence is TGTGCCAGCAGTCCGGGACTAGCAATGAGAGAGCAGTACTTC. It translates to CASSPGLAMREQYF.

V gene TRBV6-1 combines with J gene TRBJ1-5, with D possibly matching TRBD1 (6 bases). Germline-derived CDR1 and CDR2 are MNHNS and SASEGT. There are 17 residues in the CDR3. Between the trimmed V and J ends, which lost 4 bases and 0 bases, there was a span of 16 bases. The CDR3 loop is CASSVPTGAVSNQPQHF. The CDR3 DNA sequence: TGTGCCAGCAGTGTCCCGACGGGGGCTGTTAGCAATCAGCCCCAGCATTTT.

The chain is built from TRBV12-3 or TRBV12-4 and TRBJ1-1; no reliable D call. V lost 5 bases to trimming and J lost 8 bases, with 6 bases between them. The CDR3 spans 10 residues. This CDR3 reads CASSGLEAFF. The CDR3 region has the DNA TGTGCCAGCAGTGGCTTGGAAGCTTTCTTT.

This clonotype turned up a few times. The chain couples TRBV30 to TRBJ1-1; D might be TRBD1 (5 bases). Germline assignment: CDR1 GTSNPN and CDR2 SVGIG (reference sequence). With 5 bases removed from V and 8 bases from J, the gap between germline ends came to 18 bases. CDR3 length: 13 amino acids. The CDR3: CAWDPGQGNEAFF. The DNA of the CDR3 is TGTGCCTGGGATCCGGGGCAGGGCAACGAAGCTTTCTTT.

In the case of this clonotype: Possible read error: a much larger clone is one base away. The chain couples TRBV6-5 to TRBJ1-2; D is uncertain. Looked up from germline, CDR1 is MNHEY and CDR2 is SVGAGI. CDR3 length equals 14 residues. CDR3 nucleotides: TGTGCCAGCAGGTACTCGACACCGATTTATGGCTACACCTTC. Protein product: CASRYSTPIYGYTF.

This chain uses TRBV20-1 with TRBJ2-7, with 8 bases matching TRBD1. Germline trimming cut 3 bases from V and 4 bases from J; bases unmatched to any gene: 5. This CDR3 is 13 amino acids long. CDR1 and CDR2 (germline): DFQATT, SNEGSKA (reference sequence). CDR3: CSASKQGAYEQYF. The CDR3 nucleotides are TGCAGTGCTAGCAAGCAGGGGGCTTACGAGCAGTACTTC.

The chain carries TRBV15 and TRBJ2-5; D remains ambiguous. Trimming took off 3 bases at V and 11 bases at J, with 10 bases between the two ends. The CDR3 runs to 11 residues. Germline V gene data show CDR1 as LNHNV and CDR2 as YYDKDF (reference sequence). Written as DNA, the CDR3 is TGTGCCACCAGCAGCCCCAATGAGCAGTACTTC. Its protein product is CATSSPNEQYF.

This clonotype was detected once. One base away lies a much larger clone, so this may be a sequencing read error. The chain is built from TRBV7-8 and TRBJ1-4; 7 bases fit TRBD1. CDR1 and CDR2 from the germline V gene are SGHVS and FQNEAQ. V was clipped by 6 bases and J by 3 bases; unmatched bases: 4. The CDR3 consists of 14 residues. CDR3 nucleotides: TGTGCCAGCAGTACCAGGGGGGCTAATGAAAAACTGTTTTTT. It codes for CASSTRGANEKLFF.

The table lists this clonotype with a few counts. J is TRBJ1-1 and V is TRBV4-1, with D unresolved. Looked up from germline, CDR1 is MGHRA and CDR2 is YSYEKL. There are 12 residues in the CDR3. V gave up 3 bases and J gave up 7 bases, with 9 bases separating them. This CDR3 is CASSHMGSEAFF. CDR3 DNA sequence: TGCGCCAGCAGCCATATGGGTAGTGAAGCTTTCTTT.

In this sample, this clonotype turned up many times. The V and J genes are TRBV5-1 and TRBJ1-2, with a tentative D call TRBD1 (6 bases). The CDR3 runs to 12 residues. From germline, CDR1 is SGHRS and CDR2 YFSETQ. V shed 3 bases and J shed 6 bases, with 9 bases lying between them. The CDR3 nucleotides read TGCGCCAGCAGCTCGGACAGAAATGGCTACACCTTC. It is translated as CASSSDRNGYTF.

The V and J genes are TRBV5-1 and TRBJ2-3; a weak D match, TRBD1 (5 bases). V lost 2 bases and J 0 bases, leaving 10 bases between the germline ends. CDR1 is SGHRS, CDR2 YFSETQ, per germline. This CDR3 is built from 15 residues. This chain's CDR3 is CASSLTQGSTDTQYF. CDR3 DNA: TGCGCCAGCAGCTTAACCCAGGGTAGCACAGATACGCAGTATTTT. Filled out from reference TRBV5-1 and TRBJ2-3, the complete variable domain reads KAGVTQTPRYLIKTRGQQVTLSCSPISGHRSVSWYQQTPGQGLQFLFEYFSETQRNKGNFPGRFSGRQFSNSRSEMNVSTLELGDSALYLCASSLTQGSTDTQYFGPGTRLTVL.

This clonotype was observed a few times. A much larger clone differs by one base, so this may be a read error. This rearrangement joins TRBV10-3 to TRBJ1-2; 7 nucleotides align to TRBD1. This CDR3 is built from 16 residues. Trimming at V came to 4 bases and at J to 4 bases, leaving 12 bases not matched to a gene. CDR1 and CDR2 from the germline V gene are ENHRY and SYGVKD. CDR3 amino acids: CAISASQGQRSYGYTF. The CDR3 DNA is TGTGCCATCAGTGCGTCACAGGGACAGAGAAGCTATGGCTACACCTTC.

CDR3 sequence (DNA): TGCGCCAGCAGCCAAGATCTCAAAGGGAGGAACTATGGCTACACCTTC. Amino acids: CASSQDLKGRNYGYTF. The V and J genes are TRBV4-3 and TRBJ1-2; D not certain. This CDR3 contains 16 residues. V gave up 0 bases and J gave up 2 bases, with 13 bases separating them. Germline V gene data show CDR1 as LGHNA and CDR2 as YSLEER.

Only a few counts were recorded for this clonotype. V gene TRBV15 combines with J gene TRBJ1-1, with TRBD1 matching 10 bases. This CDR3 contains 19 residues. Germline assignment: CDR1 LNHNV and CDR2 YYDKDF (reference sequence). Losses at the gene ends were 0 bases for V and 1 base for J; bases not matched to a gene: 11. As DNA, the CDR3 is TGTGCCACCAGCAGAGATAATCGGGGACAGGGGAAACGGAACACTGAAGCTTTCTTT. Protein sequence: CATSRDNRGQGKRNTEAFF. The full variable domain, its missing parts supplied by reference TRBV15 and TRBJ1-1, is DAMVIQNPRYQVTQFGKPVTLSCSQTLNHNVMYWYQQKSSQAPKLLFHYYDKDFNNEADTPDNFQSRRPNTSFCFLDIRSPGLGDTAMYLCATSRDNRGQGKRNTEAFFGQGTRLTVV.

This clonotype was counted only a few times. The genes are TRBV5-1 and TRBJ2-5; D gene uncertain. The CDR3 has 12 residues. Trimming shortened V by 4 bases and J by 0 bases, and 4 bases separated the two germline ends. Germline assignment: CDR1 SGHRS and CDR2 YFSETQ. The CDR3 reads CASSIHQETQYF. Here the CDR3 DNA reads TGCGCCAGCAGCATACACCAAGAGACCCAGTACTTC.

There are a few counts of this clonotype. The chain couples TRBV5-1 to TRBJ2-3, with TRBD1 matching 10 bases. The CDR3 contains 17 residues. Per germline, CDR1 SGHRS and CDR2 YFSETQ. The V segment lost 5 bases and the J segment 4 bases; nucleotides outside the gene matches: 13. The CDR3 here is CASSHTPGQGLSDTQYF. CDR3 DNA: TGCGCCAGCAGTCATACACCGGGACAGGGGCTCTCAGATACGCAGTATTTT.

J is TRBJ2-5 and V is TRBV3-1; 11 nucleotides match TRBD2. Germline CDR1 LGHDT, CDR2 YNNKEL (reference sequence). V trimming: 7 bases; J trimming: 4 bases; junction bases outside the gene matches: 5. This CDR3 has 14 amino acids. The CDR3 nucleotides read TGTGCCAGCACCAGACTAGCGGGGCGAGAGACCCAGTACTTC. It encodes CASTRLAGRETQYF.

The rearrangement uses TRBV5-5 and TRBJ2-3; 8 nucleotides match TRBD1. Unmatched junction bases numbered 7, after V lost 1 base and J lost 0 bases. Germline CDR1 reads SGHKS; CDR2 reads YYEKEE (reference sequence). The CDR3 consists of 17 residues. CDR3 protein: CASSLYNRGISTDTQYF. CDR3 DNA: TGTGCCAGCAGCTTGTATAACAGGGGGATTAGCACAGATACGCAGTATTTT.

This clonotype was counted between two and nine times. The V call is TRBV5-6, the J call TRBJ2-1, with TRBD1 matching over 7 bases. The CDR3 length is 15 residues. Per the germline V gene, CDR1 is SGHDT and CDR2 is YYEEEE. J was trimmed by 4 bases and V by 3 bases; bases with no gene match: 7. The DNA for the CDR3 is TGTGCCAGCAGCTCCCGGGACAGAATATACAATGAGCAGTTCTTC. This gives the protein CASSSRDRIYNEQFF.

This chain joins TRBV5-1 and TRBJ1-1, with D unclear. Trimming removed 0 bases at V and 4 bases at J, with 19 bases between. The CDR3 length is 17 residues. In germline, CDR1 is SGHRS, CDR2 YFSETQ. This CDR3 reads CASSLADDWEGGTEAFF. In DNA form, the CDR3 reads TGCGCCAGCAGCTTGGCCGATGATTGGGAGGGAGGCACTGAAGCTTTCTTT.